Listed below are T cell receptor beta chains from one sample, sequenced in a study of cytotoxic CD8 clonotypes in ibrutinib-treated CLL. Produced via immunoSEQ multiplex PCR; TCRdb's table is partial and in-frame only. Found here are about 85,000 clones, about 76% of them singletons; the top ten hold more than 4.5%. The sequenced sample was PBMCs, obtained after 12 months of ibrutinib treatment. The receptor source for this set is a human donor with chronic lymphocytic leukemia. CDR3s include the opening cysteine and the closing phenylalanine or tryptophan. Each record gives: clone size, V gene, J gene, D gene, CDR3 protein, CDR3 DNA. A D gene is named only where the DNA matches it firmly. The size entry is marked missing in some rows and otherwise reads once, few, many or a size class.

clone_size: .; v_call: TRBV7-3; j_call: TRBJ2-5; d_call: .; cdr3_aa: CASSSTTPGTQYF; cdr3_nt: TGTGCCAGCAGCTCGACCACCCCGGGGACCCAGTACTTC
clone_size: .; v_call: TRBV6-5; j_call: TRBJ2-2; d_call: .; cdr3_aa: CASSRGGVAGELFF; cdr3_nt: TGTGCCAGCAGTAGGGGGGGGGTGGCCGGGGAGCTGTTTTTT
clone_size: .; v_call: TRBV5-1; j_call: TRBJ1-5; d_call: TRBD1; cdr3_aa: CASSLGDRDGQPQHF; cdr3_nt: TGCGCCAGCAGCTTGGGGGACAGGGATGGTCAGCCCCAGCATTTT
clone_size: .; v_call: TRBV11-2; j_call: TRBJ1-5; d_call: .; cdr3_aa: CASSLGYRDQPQHF; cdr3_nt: TGTGCCAGCAGCTTAGGGTACAGGGATCAGCCCCAGCATTTT
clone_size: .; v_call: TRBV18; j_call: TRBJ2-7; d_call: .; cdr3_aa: CASSPTAGGGNEQYF; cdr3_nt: TGTGCCAGCTCACCAACGGCAGGGGGAGGAAACGAGCAGTACTTC
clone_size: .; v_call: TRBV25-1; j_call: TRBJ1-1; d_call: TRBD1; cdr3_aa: CASSDRQGWNTEAFF; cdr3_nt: TGTGCCAGCAGTGATCGACAGGGGTGGAACACTGAAGCTTTCTTT
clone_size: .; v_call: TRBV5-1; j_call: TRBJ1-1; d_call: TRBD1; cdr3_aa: CASSSGQGGTEAFF; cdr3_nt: TGCGCCAGCAGCTCCGGACAGGGTGGGACTGAAGCTTTCTTT
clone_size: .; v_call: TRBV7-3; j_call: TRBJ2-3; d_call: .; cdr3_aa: CASSEDRASSTDTQYF; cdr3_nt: TGTGCCAGCAGCGAAGACCGAGCGTCTAGCACAGATACGCAGTATTTT
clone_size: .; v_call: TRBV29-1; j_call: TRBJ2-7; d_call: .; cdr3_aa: CSVEEGSGFGVQYF; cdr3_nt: TGCAGCGTTGAAGAGGGTAGCGGATTTGGGGTGCAGTACTTC
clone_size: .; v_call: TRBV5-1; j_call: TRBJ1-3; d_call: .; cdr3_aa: CASSFQASDSGNTIYF; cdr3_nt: TGCGCCAGCAGCTTTCAGGCCAGCGACTCTGGAAACACCATATATTTT
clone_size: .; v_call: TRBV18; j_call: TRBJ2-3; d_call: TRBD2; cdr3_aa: CASSPWTSGRGNTQYF; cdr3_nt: TGTGCCAGCTCACCCTGGACTAGCGGGCGGGGGAATACGCAGTATTTT
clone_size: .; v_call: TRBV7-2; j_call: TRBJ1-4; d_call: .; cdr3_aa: CASSLAMAGGGKLFF; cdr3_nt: TGTGCCAGCAGCTTAGCGATGGCGGGGGGAGGGAAACTGTTTTTT
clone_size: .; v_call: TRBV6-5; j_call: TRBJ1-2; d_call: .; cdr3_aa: CASRRGEGNGYTF; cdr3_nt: TGTGCCAGCAGGCGAGGGGAGGGTAATGGCTACACCTTC
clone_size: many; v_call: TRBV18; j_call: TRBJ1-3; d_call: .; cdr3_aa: CASSPWTTLSGNTIYF; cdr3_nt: TGTGCCAGCTCACCCTGGACGACTCTCTCTGGAAACACCATATATTTT
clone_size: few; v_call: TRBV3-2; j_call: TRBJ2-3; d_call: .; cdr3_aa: CGTDTQYF; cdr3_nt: TGCGGCACAGATACGCAGTATTTT
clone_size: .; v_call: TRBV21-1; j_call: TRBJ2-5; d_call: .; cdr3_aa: CAVDRGWETQYF; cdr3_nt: TGTGCCGTTGACAGGGGGTGGGAGACCCAGTACTTC
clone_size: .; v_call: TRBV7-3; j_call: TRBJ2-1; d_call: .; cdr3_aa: CASSLGIANEQFF; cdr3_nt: TGTGCCAGCAGCTTAGGGATTGCCAATGAGCAGTTCTTC
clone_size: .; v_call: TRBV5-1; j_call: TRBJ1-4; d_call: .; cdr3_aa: CASSLVGEGEKLFF; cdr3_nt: TGCGCCAGCAGCTTGGTGGGGGAGGGCGAAAAACTGTTTTTT
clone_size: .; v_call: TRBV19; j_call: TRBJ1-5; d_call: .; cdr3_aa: CASTQDGSNQPQHF; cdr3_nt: TGTGCCAGTACCCAGGACGGAAGCAATCAGCCCCAGCATTTT
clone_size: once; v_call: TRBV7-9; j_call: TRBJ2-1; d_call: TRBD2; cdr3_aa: CASSLAASGYNEQFF; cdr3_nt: TGTGCCAGCAGCTTAGCGGCTAGCGGGTACAATGAGCAGTTCTTC
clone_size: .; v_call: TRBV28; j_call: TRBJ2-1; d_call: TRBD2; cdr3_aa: CASSLPGLAGGGEQFF; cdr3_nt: TGTGCCAGCAGTCTACCGGGACTAGCGGGGGGTGGTGAGCAGTTCTTC
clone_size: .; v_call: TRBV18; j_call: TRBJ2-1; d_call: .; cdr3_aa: CASSLRQGGNEQFF; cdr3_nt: TGTGCCAGCTCACTAAGACAGGGAGGTAATGAGCAGTTCTTC
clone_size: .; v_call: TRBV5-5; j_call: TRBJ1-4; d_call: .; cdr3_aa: CASSLGPRGEKLFF; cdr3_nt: TGTGCCAGCAGCTTGGGCCCCCGGGGGGAAAAACTGTTTTTT
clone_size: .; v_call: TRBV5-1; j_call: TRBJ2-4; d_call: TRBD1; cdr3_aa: CASSLVGTAKNIQYF; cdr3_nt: TGCGCCAGCAGCTTGGTGGGGACAGCAAAAAACATTCAGTACTTC